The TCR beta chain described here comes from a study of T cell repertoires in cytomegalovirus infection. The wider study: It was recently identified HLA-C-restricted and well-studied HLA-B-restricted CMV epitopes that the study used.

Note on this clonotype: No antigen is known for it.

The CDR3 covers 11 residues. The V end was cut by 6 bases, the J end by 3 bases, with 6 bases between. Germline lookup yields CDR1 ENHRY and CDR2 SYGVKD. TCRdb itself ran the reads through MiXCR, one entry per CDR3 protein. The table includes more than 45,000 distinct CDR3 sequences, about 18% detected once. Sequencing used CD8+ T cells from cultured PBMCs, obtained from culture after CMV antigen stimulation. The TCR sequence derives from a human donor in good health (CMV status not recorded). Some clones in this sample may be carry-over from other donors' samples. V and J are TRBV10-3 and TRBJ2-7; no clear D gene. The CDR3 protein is CAISDHYEQYF. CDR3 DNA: TGTGCCATCAGCGACCACTACGAGCAGTACTTC.